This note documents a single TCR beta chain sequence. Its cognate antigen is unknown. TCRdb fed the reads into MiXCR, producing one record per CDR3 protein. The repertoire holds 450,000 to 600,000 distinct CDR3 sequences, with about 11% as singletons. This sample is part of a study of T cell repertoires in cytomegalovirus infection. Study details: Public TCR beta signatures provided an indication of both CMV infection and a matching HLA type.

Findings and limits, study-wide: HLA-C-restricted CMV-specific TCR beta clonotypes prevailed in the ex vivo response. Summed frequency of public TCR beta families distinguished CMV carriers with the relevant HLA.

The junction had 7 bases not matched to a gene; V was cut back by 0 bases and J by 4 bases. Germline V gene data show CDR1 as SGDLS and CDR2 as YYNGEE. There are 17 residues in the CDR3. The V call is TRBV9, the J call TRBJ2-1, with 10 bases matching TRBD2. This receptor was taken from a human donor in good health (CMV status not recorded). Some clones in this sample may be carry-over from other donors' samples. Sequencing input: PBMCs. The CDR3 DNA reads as TGTGCCAGCAGCGTAGAGACTAGCGGGTTTTCATACAATGAGCAGTTCTTC. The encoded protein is CASSVETSGFSYNEQFF.